These 17 T cell receptor beta chains share one sample of origin, sequenced in a study of T cells in Graves' hyperthyroidism and ophthalmopathy. Researchers took RNA transcripts and amplified the TCR beta CDR3 regions from them. HTBI primers drove first-round RT-PCR of the TCR CDR3. A single record per CDR3 protein comes from TCRdb applying MiXCR to the multiplex PCR reads. The repertoire holds about 380,000 distinct CDR3 sequences, with about 18% as singletons. What was sequenced was blood. The receptors shown here come from a man younger than 35 with Graves' ophthalmopathy.

This clonotype appeared many times. The V gene is TRBV13, the J gene TRBJ2-7; 8 positions agree with TRBD1. The CDR3 loop spans 14 amino acids. After removal of 5 bases from V and 2 bases from J, the junction contained 5 bases not matched to a gene. The germline V gene encodes CDR1 PRHDT and CDR2 FYEKMQ (reference sequence). The CDR3 coding sequence is TGTGCCAGCAGCCCGGACAGGGATCCCTACGAGCAGTACTTC. It encodes CASSPDRDPYEQYF.

This clonotype was seen more than once but under ten times. The V and J genes are TRBV12-3 or TRBV12-4 and TRBJ2-2; TRBD1 agrees at 8 bases. Unmatched junction bases numbered 3, after V lost 4 bases and J lost 5 bases. This CDR3 comprises 14 residues. This chain's CDR3 is CASSWDRRTGELFF. The CDR3 nucleotides read TGTGCCAGCAGTTGGGACAGGAGGACCGGGGAGCTGTTTTTT.

V gene TRBV14 combines with J gene TRBJ1-4; TRBD1 might be the D (5 bases). V was cut by 1 base and J by 7 bases, with 13 bases left in between. The CDR3 extends over 15 amino acids. Germline lookup yields CDR1 SGHDN and CDR2 FVKESK. The CDR3 region is CASSQGGAIGEKLFF. For the CDR3, the DNA is TGTGCCAGCAGCCAAGGGGGCGCGATAGGTGAAAAACTGTTTTTT.

This clonotype was counted a few times. J is TRBJ1-6 and V is TRBV15, with a tentative D call TRBD1 (6 bases). CDR1 and CDR2 from the germline V gene are LNHNV and YYDKDF (reference sequence). The CDR3 has 13 residues. V was shortened by 8 bases and J by 7 bases, with 12 bases between the two germline ends. CDR3 loop: CATRRTANSPLHF. In DNA, the CDR3 is TGTGCCACCCGTCGGACAGCGAATTCACCCCTCCACTTT.

This clonotype was observed a handful of times. The genes are TRBV7-3 and TRBJ1-1, with 8 bases lining up with TRBD1. Losses at the gene ends were 0 bases for V and 5 bases for J; bases not matched to a gene: 5. The CDR3 has 15 residues. Germline V gene lookup returns CDR1 SGHTA and CDR2 FQGTGA. The CDR3: CASSLTPDRVTEAFF. CDR3 DNA sequence: TGTGCCAGCAGCTTAACTCCGGACAGGGTGACTGAAGCTTTCTTT.

This clonotype has ten or more counts. The chain recombines TRBV12-3 or TRBV12-4 with TRBJ2-5; a possible D gene is TRBD2 (6 bases). The germline V and J ends were trimmed by 3 bases and 1 base, with 9 bases remaining between them. CDR3 length: 14 residues. The CDR3 region is CASSLSGVQETQYF. DNA for the CDR3: TGTGCCAGCAGTTTGTCGGGGGTCCAAGAGACCCAGTACTTC.

This chain links TRBV6-2 or TRBV6-3 with TRBJ1-4; 8 nucleotides agree with TRBD1. Germline CDR1 MNHEY, CDR2 SVGEGT. J gave up 8 bases and V 6 bases, and 8 bases lay outside the gene matches. The CDR3 has 14 residues. The CDR3 DNA is TGTGCCAGCAGGTCAGGGGGCGCTCAGGAAAAACTGTTTTTT. It yields the protein CASRSGGAQEKLFF.

J is TRBJ1-6 and V is TRBV28; perhaps TRBD1 as D (5 bases). V lost 8 bases and J lost 4, with 15 bases in between. This CDR3 is built from 15 residues. Germline lookup yields CDR1 MDHEN and CDR2 SYDVKM. The CDR3 coding sequence is TGTGCCAGCCTACCCCCGGGACTGTATAATTCACCCCTCCACTTT. Translating it yields CASLPPGLYNSPLHF.

This clonotype was found many times. The chain links TRBV7-2 to TRBJ2-5; tentatively, D is TRBD1 or TRBD2 (5 bases each). The CDR3 is made up of 13 amino acids. Germline CDR1 and CDR2: SGHTA and FQGNSA. V gave up 11 bases and J gave up 4 bases, with 17 bases separating them. The DNA of the CDR3 is TGTGCCGACGGGAATAATCAGGGAGAGACCCAGTACTTC. Its translation is CADGNNQGETQYF.

This clonotype was seen ten or more times. The chain couples TRBV2 to TRBJ1-2; unclear D gene. Germline CDR1 is SNHLY and CDR2 is FYNNEI. The CDR3 length is 12 residues. Between the trimmed V and J ends, which lost 2 bases and 8 bases, there was a span of 9 bases. CDR3 DNA: TGTGCCAGCAGTGAATTTACCAACGGCTACACCTTC. Encoded protein: CASSEFTNGYTF.

The chain combines TRBV29-1 with TRBJ2-7, with 12 bases identical to TRBD1. V dropped 1 base and J dropped 6; count of bases not matched to a gene: 7. Germline V gives CDR1 SQVTM, CDR2 ANQGSEA. The CDR3 has 15 residues. This CDR3 is CSVEVFGTGGSEQYF. CDR3 sequence (DNA): TGCAGCGTTGAAGTCTTCGGGACAGGGGGCTCCGAGCAGTACTTC.

This clonotype came up many times. V is TRBV3-1 and J is TRBJ2-7; maybe TRBD2 (5 bases). The CDR3 is 14 amino acids. Germline V gene data show CDR1 as LGHDT and CDR2 as YNNKEL (reference sequence). The V end was cut by 8 bases, the J end by 6 bases, with 20 bases between. Here the CDR3 reads CASRATSGGFEQYF. The CDR3 DNA follows: TGTGCCAGCCGAGCCACCAGCGGTGGCTTCGAGCAGTACTTC.

This clonotype appeared many times. J is TRBJ1-5 and V is TRBV6-1; maybe TRBD1 (5 bases). Looked up from germline, CDR1 is MNHNS and CDR2 is SASEGT. CDR3 length: 14 amino acids. V was cut by 5 bases and J by 6 bases, with 14 bases left in between. CDR3 region: CASSLRGGGQPQHF. The CDR3 bases are TGTGCCAGCAGTTTAAGGGGCGGGGGTCAGCCCCAGCATTTT.

This clonotype has only a few counts. The chain is built from TRBV19 and TRBJ2-2; TRBD1 matches 9 bases. The CDR3 sequence is 16 residues long. Germline lookup yields CDR1 LNHDA and CDR2 SQIVND (reference sequence). J gave up 3 bases and V 7 bases, and 9 bases lay outside the gene matches. For the CDR3, the DNA is TGTGCCAGTACGCCCTTTGGACAGGGGTACACCGGGGAGCTGTTTTTT. Its protein product is CASTPFGQGYTGELFF.

This clonotype showed up just a few times. The chain employs TRBV10-3 and TRBJ2-5; 10 bases are a match to TRBD1. The CDR3 runs to 13 residues. V dropped 4 bases and J dropped 5; count of bases not matched to a gene: 1. CDR1 and CDR2 from the germline V gene are ENHRY and SYGVKD. CDR3 coding DNA: TGTGCCATCAGTGGGACAGGGGGGGAGACCCAGTACTTC. The encoded protein is CAISGTGGETQYF.

This clonotype was recorded at least ten times. The chain employs TRBV5-1 and TRBJ1-1; D unclear. The CDR3 is made up of 18 amino acids. Between the trimmed V and J ends, which lost 0 bases and 0 bases, there was a span of 18 bases. CDR1 is SGHRS, CDR2 YFSETQ, per germline. CDR3 protein: CASSLASGLRDLNTEAFF. As DNA, the CDR3 is TGCGCCAGCAGCTTGGCGTCCGGGCTTCGAGATTTGAACACTGAAGCTTTCTTT.

There are many counts of this clonotype. The chain carries TRBV2 and TRBJ2-1; 9 nucleotides agree with TRBD2. Germline V lookup: CDR1 SNHLY, CDR2 FYNNEI. The V gene end was trimmed by 6 bases and the J gene end by 0 bases; junction bases not matched to a gene: 3. CDR3 length: 15 residues. The CDR3 nucleotides read TGTGCCAGCAGCCTAGCGGGGAGCTCCTACAATGAGCAGTTCTTC. It translates to CASSLAGSSYNEQFF.